This TCR beta chain appears in the sequencing data of a study of blood T cell repertoires in COVID-19. Whole-study context: Both acute and convalescent COVID-19 samples were obtained from the United States, Italy and Spain.

The J segment lost 7 bases and the V segment lost 3 bases, leaving 14 bases of the junction unmatched. The CDR3 runs 17 residues. Germline V gene sequence: CDR1 SGHNT, CDR2 YYREEE (reference sequence). The protocol was immunoSEQ multiplex PCR, while the TCRdb copy is restricted to in-frame clones and leaves out a portion. This sample has hundreds of thousands of clones, with about nine tenths found just once. The sequenced sample consisted of peripheral blood. This sequence was found in a woman aged 25 to 39 with active or convalescent COVID-19. The rearrangement links TRBV5-4 to TRBJ1-2; the match to TRBD1 covers 11 bases. CDR3 coding DNA: TGTGCCAGCAGCTCACAAGGGTGGGACAGGGGGGGAACTGGCTACACCTTC. It codes for CASSSQGWDRGGTGYTF.